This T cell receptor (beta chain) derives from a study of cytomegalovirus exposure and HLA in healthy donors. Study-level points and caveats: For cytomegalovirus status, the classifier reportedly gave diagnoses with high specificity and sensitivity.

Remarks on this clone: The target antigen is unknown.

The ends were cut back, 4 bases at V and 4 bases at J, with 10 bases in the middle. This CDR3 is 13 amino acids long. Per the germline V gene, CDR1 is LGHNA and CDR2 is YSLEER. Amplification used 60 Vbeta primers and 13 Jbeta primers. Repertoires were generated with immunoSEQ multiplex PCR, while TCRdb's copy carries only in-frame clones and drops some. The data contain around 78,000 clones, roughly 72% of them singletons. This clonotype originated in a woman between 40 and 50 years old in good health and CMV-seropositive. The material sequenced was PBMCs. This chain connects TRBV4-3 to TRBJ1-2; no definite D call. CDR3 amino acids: CASSLNMIYGYTF. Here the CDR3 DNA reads TGCGCCAGCAGCCTCAACATGATCTATGGCTACACCTTC.